The following is a T cell receptor beta chain sequence with its context. Antigen specificity is unknown. The entry originates in a study of blood T cells in healthy people across ages. The use of a sample-barcoded 5' primer and a J-beta primer mix characterized a second PCR of roughly 6 to 12 cycles. Each CDR3 protein gets one entry after TCRdb re-called the 5' RACE reads with MiXCR. The sample includes around 2 million distinct CDR3 sequences, around 42% of them seen just once. Germline values: CDR1 SGHTA, CDR2 FQGNSA. The V and J ends lost 5 bases and 1 base respectively, with 17 bases between them. This CDR3 contains 16 residues. Study-wide results and caveats: Diversity of TCR beta per million T cells declined in a roughly linear way with age.

Ranging in age from roughly 6 to 90, the donors were healthy Caucasian individuals from Russia. The rearrangement joins TRBV7-2 to TRBJ1-1, with D perhaps matching TRBD1 (5 bases). Sequencing used blood. The clonotype originates from a human donor in good health. DNA for the CDR3: TGTGCCAGCAGCCTGATCGGGGCAACCAGGAACACTGAAGCTTTCTTT. It specifies CASSLIGATRNTEAFF.